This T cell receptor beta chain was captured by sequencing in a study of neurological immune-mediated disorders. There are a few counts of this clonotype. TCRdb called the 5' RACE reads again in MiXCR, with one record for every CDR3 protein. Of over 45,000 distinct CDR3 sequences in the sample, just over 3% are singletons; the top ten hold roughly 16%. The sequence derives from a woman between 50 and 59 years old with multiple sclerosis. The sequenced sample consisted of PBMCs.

Here the CDR3 DNA reads TGCGCCAGCAGACGAGCCCCTGACAGGGCGATGAACACTGAAGCTTTCTTT. This sequence encodes CASRRAPDRAMNTEAFF. The chain carries TRBV5-1 and TRBJ1-1; 7 bases are shared with TRBD1. V gave up 5 bases and J gave up 0 bases; unmatched junction bases: 13. Germline V gene data show CDR1 as SGHRS and CDR2 as YFSETQ. This CDR3 contains 17 residues.